These 3 T cell receptor beta chains share one sample of origin, sequenced in a study of blood T cell repertoires in COVID-19. The assay was immunoSEQ multiplex PCR, and TCRdb's table has in-frame clones only and misses some. The data contain over 60,000 clones, about 80% of them singletons. The sequenced sample consisted of peripheral blood. The receptors stem from a woman over 75 with acute or convalescent COVID-19.

The chain is built from TRBV6-5 and TRBJ2-5; 7 bases agree with TRBD1. The CDR3 spans 13 residues. The V and J ends lost 8 bases and 2 bases, in that order; junction bases with no gene match: 5. Germline V gene lookup returns CDR1 MNHEY and CDR2 SVGAGI. In nucleotides, the CDR3 is TGTGCCAGCGCTTGGGGACAGCAAGAGACCCAGTACTTC. Its protein product is CASAWGQQETQYF.

The V call is TRBV5-1, the J call TRBJ2-2; TRBD1 aligns across 7 bases. This CDR3 comprises 15 residues. Germline trimming cut 4 bases from V and 1 base from J; bases unmatched to any gene: 4. Germline CDR1 is SGHRS and CDR2 is YFSETQ. The CDR3: CASSRRQGNTGELFF. Written as DNA, the CDR3 is TGCGCCAGCAGCCGCCGACAGGGGAACACCGGGGAGCTGTTTTTT.

CDR3 in DNA: TGTGCCACCAGCTCCTATAGCGGGAGGGCCTACGAGCAGTACTTC. As protein: CATSSYSGRAYEQYF. The chain couples TRBV15 to TRBJ2-7; TRBD2 matches 11 bases. Germline lookup yields CDR1 LNHNV and CDR2 YYDKDF (reference sequence). CDR3 length: 15 residues. V lost 5 bases and J lost 2; bases outside the gene matches: 5.